This TCR beta chain was retrieved from a study of T-cell memory formation after mild COVID-19. Study at large: The study found TCR clusters largely donor specific. Findings and caveats of the study: Second-wave clones reaching peak frequency on day 37 lacked confirmed SARS-CoV-2 specificity. CD4+ contracting clones were found mainly in CM and EM, and CD8+ ones in EMRA.

A remark on this clonotype: Antigen unknown.

TCRdb recomputed calls from the 5' RACE reads with MiXCR, one row per CDR3 protein. The profile shows hundreds of thousands of distinct CDR3 sequences, approximately 14% of them singletons. Germline CDR1 is DFQATT and CDR2 is SNEGSKA (reference sequence). With 2 bases removed from V and 1 base from J, the gap between germline ends came to 3 bases. The CDR3 is made up of 11 amino acids. The source material was PBMCs or a T cell subset sorted from them (not recorded which). The clonotype was recovered from a man aged 18 to 35 who had mild COVID-19 (a few samples of this study predate the infection). Cell type and time point are not known. The chain is built from TRBV20-1 and TRBJ2-7; no reliable D call. Here the CDR3 DNA reads TGCAGTGCTAGATTGTCCTACGAGCAGTACTTC. It translates to CSARLSYEQYF.